A selection of T cell receptor beta chains follows, all from one sample in a study of cytomegalovirus exposure and HLA in healthy donors. Generated by immunoSEQ multiplex PCR, the TCRdb table keeps only in-frame clones and is missing some. The sample consists of around 50,000 clones, 70% to 85% of them appearing once. The specimen was PBMCs. These receptors all come from a man aged 50 to 59 in good health and CMV-seronegative. Each CDR3 is given with its conserved first and last residue. D genes are given only for firm matches. Clone size, where shown, is once, few, many, or a class for clones that have expanded.

D: -
J: TRBJ1-1
size: -
V: TRBV4-1
CDR3: CASSQGPGGDIEAFF
DNA: TGCGCCAGCAGCCAGGGGCCCGGGGGGGACATTGAAGCTTTCTTT

D: TRBD1
J: TRBJ2-1
size: -
V: TRBV11-1
CDR3: CASSTGQGDYNEQFF
DNA: TGTGCCAGCAGCACCGGACAGGGGGATTACAATGAGCAGTTCTTC

D: TRBD2
J: TRBJ2-7
size: -
V: TRBV7-2
CDR3: CASSSLAGSSYEQYF
DNA: TGTGCCAGCAGCTCTTTAGCGGGGAGCTCCTACGAGCAGTACTTC

D: -
J: TRBJ2-5
size: few
V: TRBV11-2
CDR3: CASSPIVGGTQYF
DNA: TGTGCCAGCAGCCCTATTGTGGGGGGGACCCAGTACTTC

D: TRBD1
J: TRBJ2-3
size: once
V: TRBV2
CDR3: CASRDWGQGSTDTQYF
DNA: TGTGCCAGCAGGGATTGGGGACAGGGGAGCACAGATACGCAGTATTTT

D: -
J: TRBJ1-1
size: -
V: TRBV6-5
CDR3: CASSYYGQGNTEAFF
DNA: TGTGCCAGCAGTTACTATGGCCAGGGGAACACTGAAGCTTTCTTT

D: -
J: TRBJ2-7
size: -
V: TRBV10-3
CDR3: CAISWNRETYEQYF
DNA: TGTGCCATCAGTTGGAACAGGGAAACCTACGAGCAGTACTTC

D: -
J: TRBJ1-2
size: -
V: TRBV7-9
CDR3: CASSLALLTGSQGYTF
DNA: TGTGCCAGCAGCTTAGCCCTTCTCACAGGCTCTCAGGGCTACACCTTC

D: -
J: TRBJ1-2
size: -
V: TRBV29-1
CDR3: CSVPGQYYGYTF
DNA: TGCAGCGTTCCCGGACAGTACTATGGCTACACCTTC

D: TRBD2
J: TRBJ2-3
size: -
V: TRBV27
CDR3: CASSFASGGGRTDTQYF
DNA: TGTGCCAGCAGTTTTGCTAGCGGGGGGGGGCGCACAGATACGCAGTATTTT

D: TRBD1
J: TRBJ2-7
size: -
V: TRBV2
CDR3: CASSRDRGHEQYF
DNA: TGTGCCAGCAGTCGGGACAGGGGGCACGAGCAGTACTTC

D: -
J: TRBJ1-3
size: few
V: TRBV5-1
CDR3: CASSREYSSGNTIYF
DNA: TGCGCCAGCAGCCGCGAGTACAGCTCTGGAAACACCATATATTTT

D: TRBD1
J: TRBJ2-5
size: -
V: TRBV15
CDR3: CATSRDTWLRTGRETQYF
DNA: TGTGCCACCAGCAGAGATACCTGGTTGCGGACAGGGAGGGAGACCCAGTACTTC

D: TRBD1
J: TRBJ1-2
size: -
V: TRBV14
CDR3: CASSQAGQGLGYGYTF
DNA: TGTGCCAGCAGCCAAGCCGGACAGGGGCTTGGCTATGGCTACACCTTC

D: -
J: TRBJ1-5
size: -
V: TRBV11-3
CDR3: CALASDTNQPQHF
DNA: TGTGCCTTAGCCTCGGACACAAATCAGCCCCAGCATTTT

D: -
J: TRBJ2-7
size: -
V: TRBV28
CDR3: CASSSFWQGGKSYEQYF
DNA: TGTGCCAGCAGTTCTTTCTGGCAGGGAGGCAAATCCTACGAGCAGTACTTC

D: TRBD1
J: TRBJ2-7
size: -
V: TRBV7-2
CDR3: CASSLAGQVGEQYF
DNA: TGTGCCAGCAGCTTAGCGGGACAGGTGGGCGAGCAGTACTTC

D: -
J: TRBJ1-1
size: -
V: TRBV21-1
CDR3: CASSKARGTPEAFF
DNA: TGTGCCAGCAGCAAAGCACGGGGAACCCCTGAAGCTTTCTTT

D: -
J: TRBJ1-2
size: -
V: TRBV25-1
CDR3: CAVQRGFRGGYTF
DNA: TGTGCCGTTCAAAGAGGATTTAGGGGAGGCTACACCTTC

D: TRBD1
J: TRBJ1-6
size: once
V: TRBV6-6
CDR3: CASIDRAGDNSPLHF
DNA: TGTGCCAGCATCGACAGGGCAGGCGACAATTCACCCCTCCACTTT

D: -
J: TRBJ2-5
size: once
V: TRBV2
CDR3: CASSTALIGVVETQYF
DNA: TGTGCCAGCAGTACCGCTTTGATAGGGGTTGTGGAGACCCAGTACTTC

D: TRBD1
J: TRBJ2-7
size: -
V: TRBV27
CDR3: CASSIPGGEQYF
DNA: TGTGCCAGCAGCATCCCAGGGGGCGAGCAGTACTTC

D: -
J: TRBJ2-5
size: -
V: TRBV10-3
CDR3: CATRGGRETQYF
DNA: TGTGCCACCAGAGGGGGTAGAGAGACCCAGTACTTC

D: TRBD1
J: TRBJ2-1
size: -
V: TRBV7-6
CDR3: CASRAQGDSYNEQFF
DNA: TGTGCCAGCAGGGCACAGGGGGATTCCTACAATGAGCAGTTCTTC

D: -
J: TRBJ1-1
size: -
V: TRBV7-9
CDR3: CASSLAGAGTEAFF
DNA: TGTGCCAGCAGCTTAGCAGGGGCAGGGACTGAAGCTTTCTTT

D: TRBD1
J: TRBJ1-4
size: -
V: TRBV5-6
CDR3: CASSRRGTGGNEKLFF
DNA: TGTGCCAGCAGCCGGAGAGGGACAGGGGGTAATGAAAAACTGTTTTTT